This record looks at one T cell receptor (beta chain) sequence and its context. The antigen remains unidentified. Template material for amplifying TCR beta CDR3 regions consisted of RNA transcripts. HTBI primers drove first-round RT-PCR of the TCR CDR3. TCRdb ran MiXCR on the multiplex PCR reads and lists one entry per CDR3 protein. The sample lists roughly 400,000 distinct CDR3 sequences; 15% to 19% were seen once. CDR1 is SGDLS and CDR2 is YYNGEE in the germline V gene. The CDR3 extends over 14 amino acids. The trim removed 3 bases at V and 6 bases at J, leaving 5 bases unmatched. This sample is drawn from a study of T cells in Graves' hyperthyroidism and ophthalmopathy. Study-level findings and limits: It was a median approximately 6.9 months before onset that the model predicted ophthalmopathy.

Isolation of PBMCs was performed on around 9.4 ml fresh peripheral blood. V gene TRBV9 combines with J gene TRBJ2-1; 8 positions agree with TRBD1. The receptor's source is a woman in her late teens or twenties with Graves' hyperthyroidism that later progressed to Graves' ophthalmopathy. The sample taken for sequencing was blood. This CDR3 reads CASSASDRGNEQFF. DNA of the CDR3: TGTGCCAGCAGCGCCTCAGACAGGGGCAATGAGCAGTTCTTC. Supplemented by reference TRBV9 and TRBJ2-1, the full variable domain reads DSGVTQTPKHLITATGQRVTLRCSPRSGDLSVYWYQQSLDQGLQFLIQYYNGEERAKGNILERFSAQQFPDLHSELNLSSLELGDSALYFCASSASDRGNEQFFGPGTRLTVL.